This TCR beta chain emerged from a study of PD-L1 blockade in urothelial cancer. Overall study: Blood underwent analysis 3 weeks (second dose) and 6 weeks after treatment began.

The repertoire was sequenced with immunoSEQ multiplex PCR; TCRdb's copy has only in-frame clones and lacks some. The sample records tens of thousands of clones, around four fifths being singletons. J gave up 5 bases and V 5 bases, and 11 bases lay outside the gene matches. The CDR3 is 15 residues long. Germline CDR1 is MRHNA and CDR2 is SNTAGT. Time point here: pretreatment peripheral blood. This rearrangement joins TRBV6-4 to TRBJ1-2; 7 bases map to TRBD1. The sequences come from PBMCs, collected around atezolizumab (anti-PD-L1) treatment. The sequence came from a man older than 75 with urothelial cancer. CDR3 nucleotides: TGTGCCAGCAGTCCCAATCCGACAGGGTCTTATGGCTACACCTTC. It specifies CASSPNPTGSYGYTF.